These 25 T cell receptor beta chains were all obtained from the same sample, sequenced in a study of STAT3 mutations in large granular lymphocyte leukemia. Study-level results: In T-cell large granular lymphocyte leukemia, about half of patients showed multiple immunodominant subclonotypes.

Antigen specificity for these receptors is unknown. Profiled with immunoSEQ multiplex PCR; TCRdb holds only in-frame clones, not every one. The sample has more than 10,000 clones, over 70% seen once; the top ten hold around 50%. What was sequenced was peripheral blood mononuclear cells. The receptors shown here come from a man aged 55 to 69 with T-cell large granular lymphocyte leukemia. Some clones in this sample may be carry-over from other donors' samples.

This chain links TRBV2 with TRBJ2-3; the match to TRBD1 covers 7 bases. The CDR3 has 15 residues. CDR1 and CDR2 (germline): SNHLY, FYNNEI. V gave up 6 bases and J gave up 9 bases; unmatched junction bases: 15. The CDR3 loop is CASSAIQGSTWTQYF. The CDR3 DNA sequence: TGTGCCAGCAGCGCTATACAGGGGTCCACATGGACGCAGTATTTT. Combining the CDR3 with reference TRBV2 and TRBJ2-3 gives the whole variable domain EPEVTQTPSHQVTQMGQEVILRCVPISNHLYFYWYRQILGQKVEFLVSFYNNEISEKSEIFDDQFSVERPDGSNFTLKIRSTKLEDSAMYFCASSAIQGSTWTQYFGPGTRLTVL.

V and J are TRBV23-1 and TRBJ1-1, with 7 bases aligning to TRBD1. TRBV23-1 is flagged as an ORF with uncertain function. The length of the CDR3 is 13 residues. J lost 6 bases, V lost 6 bases, and 7 bases had no gene match. The DNA of the CDR3 is TGCGCCAGCAGGGGACAGCCGCCCCCTGAAGCTTTCTTT. Translating it yields CASRGQPPPEAFF.

This clone has a handful of counts. This chain joins TRBV7-3 and TRBJ1-1, with 8 bases lining up with TRBD1. Trimming removed 5 bases from V and 4 bases from J; junction bases left unmatched: 9. CDR3 length: 15 amino acids. CDR1 and CDR2 (germline): SGHTA, FQGTGA. CDR3 bases: TGTGCCAGCAGCGACCAGACAGGGGCCCTCACTGAAGCTTTCTTT. As protein: CASSDQTGALTEAFF.

The genes are TRBV7-9 and TRBJ2-3; D unresolved. V was trimmed by 3 bases and J by 1 base, leaving 11 bases between them. Germline-derived CDR1 and CDR2 are SEHNR and FQNEAQ (reference sequence). This CDR3 is built from 15 residues. The CDR3 spells CASSLYGSGTDTQYF. CDR3 DNA sequence: TGTGCCAGCAGCTTGTACGGGTCGGGCACAGATACGCAGTATTTT.

This clone showed up just a few times. The chain employs TRBV19 and TRBJ2-7, with D tentatively TRBD1 (5 bases). Per the germline V gene, CDR1 is LNHDA and CDR2 is SQIVND (reference sequence). Deletions cut 7 bases from V and 5 bases from J, with 12 bases between. The CDR3 covers 12 residues. The CDR3 loop reads CASKSRAHEQYF. CDR3 nucleotides: TGTGCCAGTAAAAGCAGGGCCCACGAGCAGTACTTC.

The chain uses TRBV10-3 and TRBJ2-7; TRBD2 aligns across 9 bases. The CDR3 contains 14 residues. V was pared by 6 bases and J by 2 bases, with 5 bases of the junction left unmatched. Germline V CDR1 and CDR2: ENHRY, SYGVKD. CDR3 amino acids: CAIRRTSEPYEQYF. CDR3 sequence (DNA): TGTGCCATCAGGAGGACTAGCGAACCCTACGAGCAGTACTTC.

V and J are TRBV7-8 and TRBJ2-7; 7 nucleotides align to TRBD2. Germline trimming cut 5 bases from V and 0 bases from J; bases unmatched to any gene: 7. In germline, CDR1 is SGHVS, CDR2 FQNEAQ. CDR3 length: 15 residues. CDR3 amino acids: CASSPSGAYSYEQYF. The CDR3 DNA follows: TGTGCCAGCAGCCCGAGCGGGGCCTACTCCTACGAGCAGTACTTC.

This chain uses TRBV7-2 with TRBJ1-1; tentatively, D is TRBD1 (5 bases). The CDR3 is 16 amino acids. With 1 base removed from V and 0 bases from J, the gap between germline ends came to 12 bases. Per germline, CDR1 SGHTA and CDR2 FQGNSA. CDR3 sequence: CASSLVRQLMNTEAFF. The CDR3 DNA follows: TGTGCCAGCAGCTTAGTGCGACAGCTCATGAACACTGAAGCTTTCTTT.

The gene calls are TRBV5-1 and TRBJ2-1; TRBD2 matches at 8 bases. This CDR3 region has 15 residues. Germline assignment: CDR1 SGHRS and CDR2 YFSETQ. After removal of 3 bases from V and 8 bases from J, the junction contained 10 bases not matched to a gene. The CDR3 DNA is TGCGCCAGCAGCTCTTTCGCGGGAGGATTCGATGAGCAGTTCTTC. It encodes CASSSFAGGFDEQFF.

This sequence joins TRBV30 and TRBJ1-2, with TRBD1 identical over 9 bases. CDR1 is GTSNPN, CDR2 SVGIG, per germline (reference sequence). The CDR3 totals 13 residues. The ends lost 4 bases at V and 2 bases at J; junction bases unmatched: 2. The CDR3 reads CAWIGQGNYGYTF. DNA of the CDR3: TGTGCCTGGATAGGACAGGGGAACTATGGCTACACCTTC.

The CDR3 spells CASSIAKNTEAFF. The CDR3 nucleotides read TGTGCCAGTAGTATTGCTAAGAACACTGAAGCTTTCTTT. The J gene is TRBJ1-1, the V gene TRBV19; D gene uncertain. Trimming stripped 3 bases from V and 1 base from J, with 6 bases between. Per the germline V gene, CDR1 is LNHDA and CDR2 is SQIVND (reference sequence). This CDR3 comprises 13 residues.

The chain joins TRBV28 to TRBJ1-1, with 7 bases aligning to TRBD1. Germline-derived CDR1 and CDR2 are MDHEN and SYDVKM. The CDR3 has 17 residues. Trimming at V came to 3 bases and at J to 1 base, leaving 11 bases not matched to a gene. This CDR3 reads CASSLLFEDRTNTEAFF. In DNA, the CDR3 is TGTGCCAGCAGTTTGTTGTTCGAGGACAGGACGAACACTGAAGCTTTCTTT. Full variable domain (missing parts from reference TRBV28 and TRBJ1-1): DVKVTQSSRYLVKRTGEKVFLECVQDMDHENMFWYRQDPGLGLRLIYFSYDVKMKEKGDIPEGYSVSREKKERFSLILESASTNQTSMYLCASSLLFEDRTNTEAFFGQGTRLTVV.

The rearrangement links TRBV19 to TRBJ1-5; the D gene is possibly TRBD1 (6 bases). Germline V gene lookup returns CDR1 LNHDA and CDR2 SQIVND (reference sequence). V lost 10 bases, J lost 4 bases, and 20 bases lay in between. The CDR3 runs to 15 residues. The CDR3 nucleotides read TGTGCCACCTTATCAAAACAGGGTTTAAATCAGCCCCAGCATTTT. Protein: CATLSKQGLNQPQHF.

V gene TRBV15 combines with J gene TRBJ2-1, with D uncertain. The ends were cut back, 1 base at V and 0 bases at J, with 4 bases in the middle. The length of the CDR3 is 14 residues. Per germline, CDR1 LNHNV and CDR2 YYDKDF (reference sequence). DNA for the CDR3: TGTGCCACCAGCAGAGGATACTCCTACAATGAGCAGTTCTTC. It specifies CATSRGYSYNEQFF.

The table lists this clone with a few counts. The chain is built from TRBV9 and TRBJ2-6; D is unclear. V was clipped by 6 bases and J by 4 bases, with 14 bases between them. Germline loops: CDR1 SGDLS, CDR2 YYNGEE. The CDR3 is made up of 15 amino acids. The CDR3 bases are TGTGCCAGCACCCTAGGTAGCCTCGGGGCCAACGTCCTGACTTTC. This codes for CASTLGSLGANVLTF.

The sample holds a few counts of this clone. The rearrangement uses TRBV19 and TRBJ2-5; a possible D gene is TRBD1 (6 bases). This CDR3 is built from 13 residues. Trimming took 7 bases from V and 4 from J, leaving 13 bases between them. CDR1 LNHDA and CDR2 SQIVND come from the germline V gene (reference sequence). The CDR3 nucleotides are TGTGCCAGTATTGGGGGCGGAGGAGAGACCCAGTACTTC. This codes for CASIGGGGETQYF.

The chain uses TRBV7-9 and TRBJ1-3; D uncertain. This CDR3 has 15 amino acids. V was pared by 1 base and J by 3 bases, with 10 bases between. Germline CDR1 reads SEHNR; CDR2 reads FQNEAQ (reference sequence). Here the CDR3 reads CASSLDRAYGNTIYF. CDR3 coding DNA: TGTGCCAGCAGCTTAGATAGGGCTTATGGAAACACCATATATTTT.

The J gene is TRBJ2-3, the V gene TRBV9; the D gene could be TRBD1 or TRBD2 (5 bases each). Trimming stripped 3 bases from V and 5 bases from J, with 13 bases between. Germline V gene lookup returns CDR1 SGDLS and CDR2 YYNGEE. This CDR3 is built from 14 residues. CDR3 sequence reads: CASSGGTRGDTQYF. Written as DNA, the CDR3 is TGTGCCAGCAGCGGTGGGACGAGGGGAGATACGCAGTATTTT.

The chain's CDR3 is CASSPLLAGVGDTQYF. The DNA for the CDR3 is TGTGCCAGCAGTCCCCTATTAGCGGGAGTTGGAGATACGCAGTATTTT. J is TRBJ2-3 and V is TRBV6-6, with 9 bases lining up with TRBD2. The CDR3 has 16 residues. The V gene end was trimmed by 5 bases and the J gene end by 5 bases; junction bases not matched to a gene: 11. Germline CDR1 is MNHNY and CDR2 is SVGAGI (reference sequence).

The chain links TRBV28 to TRBJ2-7; 11 bases are a match to TRBD2. The CDR3 spans 15 residues. From germline, CDR1 is MDHEN and CDR2 SYDVKM. J gave up 6 bases and V 5 bases, and 9 bases lay outside the gene matches. CDR3 nucleotides: TGTGCCAGCAGTATCACCACTAGCGGGAGCGGCGAGCAGTACTTC. It translates to CASSITTSGSGEQYF.

The rearrangement joins TRBV18 to TRBJ2-7; 12 bases agree with TRBD2. J was trimmed by 6 bases and V by 4 bases; bases with no gene match: 13. CDR1 is KGHSH, CDR2 LQKENI, per germline. This CDR3 is 17 amino acids long. The CDR3 DNA reads TGTGCCAGCTCACAAGCTCCCGGACTAGCGGGATCCGGCGAGCAGTACTTC. It yields the protein CASSQAPGLAGSGEQYF.

This clone has only one observation. This rearrangement joins TRBV5-8 to TRBJ1-5; D gene unclear. From germline, CDR1 is SGHTS and CDR2 YDEGEE. The CDR3 runs 16 residues. Trimming removed 4 bases at V and 5 bases at J, with 19 bases between. The CDR3 DNA follows: TGTGCCAGCAGCCCCAACCGGGTCAGACCCCATCAGCCCCAGCATTTT. This codes for CASSPNRVRPHQPQHF. Full variable domain (remainder filled in from reference TRBV5-8 and TRBJ1-5): EAGVTQSPTHLIKTRGQQATLRCSPISGHTSVYWYQQALGLGLQFLLWYDEGEERNRGNFPPRFSGRQFPNYSSELNVNALELEDSALYLCASSPNRVRPHQPQHFGDGTRLSIL.

J is TRBJ2-7 and V is TRBV7-2; D tentatively fits TRBD1 or TRBD2 (6 bases each). Deletions cut 3 bases from V and 3 bases from J, with 12 bases between. Germline V lookup: CDR1 SGHTA, CDR2 FQGNSA. This CDR3 has 14 amino acids. For the CDR3, the DNA is TGTGCCAGCAGCTTGGGGAAGGGGGGCTACGAGCAGTACTTC. Its protein is CASSLGKGGYEQYF.

CDR3 sequence: CASTQVTLAGDTQYF. The CDR3 coding sequence is TGTGCCAGCACCCAAGTGACTCTAGCCGGAGATACGCAGTATTTT. The chain recombines TRBV25-1 with TRBJ2-3, with D possibly being TRBD2 (5 bases). This CDR3 region has 15 residues. The germline V gene encodes CDR1 MGHDK and CDR2 SYGVNS. V was clipped by 7 bases and J by 5 bases, with 19 bases between them.

This clone was seen a single time. The chain is built from TRBV18 and TRBJ2-2; D unresolved. The V and J ends lost 6 bases and 0 bases respectively, with 11 bases between them. Germline V CDR1 and CDR2: KGHSH, LQKENI. CDR3 size: 15 residues. DNA of the CDR3: TGTGCCAGCTCCCAAGGATACGCGAACACCGGGGAGCTGTTTTTT. Translation gives CASSQGYANTGELFF.